This T cell receptor (beta chain) originates from a study of blood T cell repertoires in COVID-19. Study details: The United States, Italy and Spain were the sources of the acute and convalescent COVID-19 samples. Sample material is recorded as cDNA or gDNA derived from T cells, B-cell-depleted T cells, or PBMCs.

The length of the CDR3 is 11 residues. Germline V CDR1 and CDR2: SQVTM, ANQGSEA. V was pared by 3 bases and J by 8 bases, with 9 bases between. Study members were between about 18 and 100 years old and lived in some 22 US regions. Each recovered donor of Cohort 3 presented with two negative PCRs, clearance, or symptom resolution. Only in-frame clones appear in the TCRdb table, and some are missing; sequencing was by immunoSEQ multiplex PCR. Of some 460,000 clones in the sample, about 90% were seen once. The source is a woman between 18 and 30 years old who had recovered from COVID-19. Sequencing used PBMCs or T cells enriched from blood (not recorded which). The chain links TRBV29-1 to TRBJ2-3; D unclear. Here the CDR3 DNA reads TGCAGCGTTGATCGCACGGGTACGCAGTATTTT. This sequence encodes CSVDRTGTQYF.